A single sample gave rise to the 27 T cell receptor beta chains below, sequenced in a study of technical replicates of blood from a handful of donors. Some clones are missing from TCRdb's copy, which holds only in-frame ones; the method was immunoSEQ multiplex PCR. The sample yields 66,000 or so clones, 88% seen once. Material: PBMCs. The receptors come from a human donor in good health. Some clones in this sample may be carry-over from other donors' samples.

The chain joins TRBV9 to TRBJ1-4, with TRBD1 as a possible D gene (5 bases). In germline, CDR1 is SGDLS, CDR2 YYNGEE. V dropped 4 bases and J dropped 7 bases, with 17 bases sitting between them. The CDR3 loop spans 15 amino acids. CDR3 DNA sequence: TGTGCCAGCAGCTTATACCCCTCGGGGGTTGAAAAACTGTTTTTT. Protein sequence: CASSLYPSGVEKLFF. The whole variable domain, remainder taken from reference TRBV9 and TRBJ1-4, is DSGVTQTPKHLITATGQRVTLRCSPRSGDLSVYWYQQSLDQGLQFLIQYYNGEERAKGNILERFSAQQFPDLHSELNLSSLELGDSALYFCASSLYPSGVEKLFFGSGTQLSVL.

The chain links TRBV4-1 to TRBJ2-2; 12 nucleotides match TRBD2. Unmatched junction bases numbered 4, after V lost 4 bases and J lost 7 bases. The germline V gene encodes CDR1 MGHRA and CDR2 YSYEKL. CDR3 size: 15 residues. CDR3 sequence (DNA): TGCGCCAGCAGCCCTAGCGGGGGGGCCAACGGGGAGCTGTTTTTT. Amino acids: CASSPSGGANGELFF.

The V gene is TRBV5-1, the J gene TRBJ1-1; maybe TRBD1 (6 bases). The CDR3 is 15 amino acids. Germline V gene data show CDR1 as SGHRS and CDR2 as YFSETQ. Trimming pared 3 bases from V and 4 bases from J, leaving 16 bases between. The CDR3 is CASSYSQGVPTEAFF. The CDR3 coding sequence is TGCGCCAGCAGCTACTCACAGGGAGTACCCACTGAAGCTTTCTTT.

The chain couples TRBV30 to TRBJ1-1; the match to TRBD1 covers 7 bases. Germline CDR1 GTSNPN, CDR2 SVGIG (reference sequence). The CDR3 contains 13 residues. V was pared by 0 bases and J by 5 bases, with 3 bases of the junction left unmatched. For the CDR3, the DNA is TGTGCCTGGAGTGTACACAGGGGAACTGAAGCTTTCTTT. This gives the protein CAWSVHRGTEAFF.

This chain links TRBV6-5 with TRBJ1-6; D not resolved. The CDR3 spans 14 residues. Germline V gives CDR1 MNHEY, CDR2 SVGAGI. Deletions cut 10 bases from V and 6 bases from J, with 16 bases between. CDR3 region: CAIKKPGGNSPLHF. The CDR3 DNA reads TGTGCCATCAAGAAGCCCGGCGGTAATTCACCCCTCCACTTT.

The chain links TRBV30 to TRBJ1-1, with a tentative D call TRBD1 (5 bases). The V and J ends lost 5 bases and 5 bases respectively, with 21 bases between them. The CDR3 loop spans 15 amino acids. The germline V gene encodes CDR1 GTSNPN and CDR2 SVGIG (reference sequence). The CDR3 nucleotides read TGTGCCTGGGGGATGATTCGGGGGAGGACAACTGAAGCTTTCTTT. It is translated as CAWGMIRGRTTEAFF.

The V gene is TRBV4-1, the J gene TRBJ2-3; 8 nucleotides match TRBD1. This CDR3 contains 15 residues. Unmatched junction bases numbered 2, after V lost 1 base and J lost 2 bases. CDR1 is MGHRA, CDR2 YSYEKL, per germline. CDR3 nucleotide sequence: TGCGCCAGCAGCCAAGTGACAGGGGACACAGATACGCAGTATTTT. This codes for CASSQVTGDTDTQYF.

The chain has TRBV7-9 and TRBJ2-7; TRBD2 matches 9 bases. The CDR3 consists of 15 residues. CDR1 and CDR2 (germline): SEHNR, FQNEAQ (reference sequence). The junction had 5 bases not matched to a gene; V was cut back by 3 bases and J by 2 bases. DNA for the CDR3: TGTGCCAGCAGCTTGGCTAGCGGGGCCACCTACGAGCAGTACTTC. Amino acid sequence: CASSLASGATYEQYF.

On this clone: Compared with germline, one end of the junction differs, possibly owing to a read error. The J gene is TRBJ2-1, the V gene TRBV4-1; TRBD2 aligns across 13 bases. Germline CDR1 MGHRA, CDR2 YSYEKL. There are 16 residues in the CDR3. CDR3 sequence (DNA): TGCGCCAGCACCCAAACCGGGACTAGCGGGATCAATGAGCAGTTCTTC. This encodes CASTQTGTSGINEQFF.

CDR3 residues: CASSLDRRGGRETQYF. CDR3 nucleotide sequence: TGTGCCAGCAGCTTAGATAGGCGGGGGGGCCGTGAGACCCAGTACTTC. This chain connects TRBV7-8 to TRBJ2-5, with 9 bases that match TRBD2. V lost 1 base, J lost 5 bases, and 8 bases stayed unmatched. Per the germline V gene, CDR1 is SGHVS and CDR2 is FQNEAQ. The CDR3 length is 16 residues.

This CDR3 is CASSQQGTGELFF. In DNA, the CDR3 is TGCGCCAGCAGCCAACAGGGAACCGGGGAGCTGTTTTTT. The V and J genes are TRBV4-3 and TRBJ2-2, with D tentatively TRBD1 (5 bases). V gave up 2 bases and J gave up 5 bases, with 6 bases separating them. The CDR3 runs 13 residues. Per germline, CDR1 LGHNA and CDR2 YSLEER.

This clone was seen just once. The rearrangement links TRBV10-3 to TRBJ1-2; D is unclear. Germline assignment: CDR1 ENHRY and CDR2 SYGVKD. The CDR3 extends over 14 amino acids. Trimming shortened V by 4 bases and J by 4 bases, and 13 bases separated the two germline ends. The CDR3 here is CAISVAGSAYGYTF. The CDR3 DNA is TGTGCCATCAGTGTGGCGGGATCGGCCTATGGCTACACCTTC.

The chain's CDR3 is CASSLTYMIAGSTDTQYF. The DNA of the CDR3 is TGTGCCAGCAGCTTAACTTATATGATAGCGGGGAGCACAGATACGCAGTATTTT. The chain uses TRBV7-3 and TRBJ2-3, with 8 nucleotides matching TRBD2. The germline V gene encodes CDR1 SGHTA and CDR2 FQGTGA. The CDR3 length is 18 residues. V lost 0 bases to trimming and J lost 0 bases; unmatched junction nucleotides: 8.

V is TRBV7-6 and J is TRBJ2-5; 8 nucleotides match TRBD2. There are 15 residues in the CDR3. Losses at the gene ends were 5 bases for V and 5 bases for J; bases not matched to a gene: 10. Germline V gives CDR1 SGHVS, CDR2 FNYEAQ. The CDR3 DNA reads as TGTGCCAGCAGCCTCCCGGCGGGAGGCGCGGAGACCCAGTACTTC. Amino acids: CASSLPAGGAETQYF. The variable domain in full, completed from reference TRBV7-6 and TRBJ2-5, reads GAGVSQSPRYKVTKRGQDVALRCDPISGHVSLYWYRQALGQGPEFLTYFNYEAQQDKSGLPNDRFSAERPEGSISTLTIQRTEQRDSAMYRCASSLPAGGAETQYFGPGTRLLVL.

The chain links TRBV6-5 to TRBJ1-1, with D possibly being TRBD1 (5 bases). Germline V gene lookup returns CDR1 MNHEY and CDR2 SVGAGI. Trimming took off 0 bases at V and 7 bases at J, with 18 bases between the two ends. This CDR3 spans 16 amino acids. CDR3 nucleotide sequence: TGTGCCAGCAGTTACTCTAGGGGTCCCCCATCGGTTGAAGCTTTCTTT. Amino acids: CASSYSRGPPSVEAFF.

The rearrangement uses TRBV30 and TRBJ1-2; D is undetermined. The CDR3 is 13 amino acids. V lost 0 bases to trimming and J lost 2 bases, with 7 bases between them. Germline lookup yields CDR1 GTSNPN and CDR2 SVGIG (reference sequence). This CDR3 is CAWSVEGNYGYTF. DNA for the CDR3: TGTGCCTGGAGTGTCGAGGGAAACTATGGCTACACCTTC.

This clone has a single count. CDR3 loop: CARTGGEQFF. The CDR3 DNA sequence: TGCGCCAGGACAGGGGGTGAGCAGTTCTTC. The V and J genes are TRBV5-1 and TRBJ2-1; TRBD1 aligns across 9 bases. Germline CDR1 and CDR2: SGHRS and YFSETQ. This CDR3 spans 10 amino acids. The V gene end was trimmed by 8 bases and the J gene end by 9 bases; junction bases not matched to a gene: 0.

This sequence joins TRBV5-1 and TRBJ1-2; 7 bases are shared with TRBD1. J lost 4 bases, V lost 5 bases, and 8 bases had no gene match. The CDR3 consists of 14 residues. Germline V gives CDR1 SGHRS, CDR2 YFSETQ. The CDR3 DNA is TGCGCCAGCAGACGGGACAGACAAGCCTATGGCTACACCTTC. Protein product: CASRRDRQAYGYTF. The whole variable domain, remainder taken from reference TRBV5-1 and TRBJ1-2, is KAGVTQTPRYLIKTRGQQVTLSCSPISGHRSVSWYQQTPGQGLQFLFEYFSETQRNKGNFPGRFSGRQFSNSRSEMNVSTLELGDSALYLCASRRDRQAYGYTFGSGTRLTVV.

This clone qualifies as medium-sized. The gene calls are TRBV4-3 and TRBJ2-1; unclear D gene. The CDR3 consists of 15 residues. Germline lookup yields CDR1 LGHNA and CDR2 YSLEER. The V end lost 1 base, the J end lost 1 base, and 8 bases lay between the germline ends. The CDR3 nucleotides read TGCGCCAGCAGCCAAGGGGCAGCATCCTACAATGAGCAGTTCTTC. Amino acid sequence: CASSQGAASYNEQFF.

This clone is medium-sized (0.01 to 0.1%) within its sample. This chain joins TRBV4-3 and TRBJ2-7, with TRBD1 as a possible D gene (6 bases). This CDR3 region has 15 residues. Per germline, CDR1 LGHNA and CDR2 YSLEER. Trimming took off 0 bases at V and 2 bases at J, with 11 bases between the two ends. The CDR3 nucleotides are TGCGCCAGCAGCCAAGATAGGACAGCCACCTACGAGCAGTACTTC. It codes for CASSQDRTATYEQYF.

J is TRBJ2-5 and V is TRBV6-6, with 8 bases that match TRBD2. Germline V gene data show CDR1 as MNHNY and CDR2 as SVGAGI (reference sequence). Trimming at V came to 7 bases and at J to 1 base, leaving 11 bases not matched to a gene. The CDR3 spans 16 residues. The CDR3 nucleotides are TGTGCCAGCACCACGCTCGGAACTAGCGGCCAAGAGACCCAGTACTTC. Translated: CASTTLGTSGQETQYF.

The V gene is TRBV18, the J gene TRBJ1-5, with TRBD1 matching 8 bases. Germline CDR1 reads KGHSH; CDR2 reads LQKENI. The CDR3 consists of 13 residues. V shed 6 bases, J shed 4 bases, and the junction held 2 bases outside the gene matches. The CDR3 DNA follows: TGTGCCAGCTCGGGGACAGGAAATCAGCCCCAGCATTTT. This gives the protein CASSGTGNQPQHF.

CDR3 region: CASRSLAGMFF. As DNA, the CDR3 is TGTGCCAGCAGGTCACTAGCAGGGATGTTCTTC. This sequence joins TRBV7-9 and TRBJ2-1, with D possibly TRBD2 on 6 matching bases. With 6 bases removed from V and 15 bases from J, the gap between germline ends came to 15 bases. Germline V CDR1 and CDR2: SEHNR, FQNEAQ (reference sequence). The CDR3 has 11 amino acids.

The J gene is TRBJ2-7, the V gene TRBV7-3; TRBD1 matches at 10 bases. Germline trimming cut 5 bases from V and 2 bases from J; bases unmatched to any gene: 9. Germline values: CDR1 SGHTA, CDR2 FQGTGA. The CDR3 spans 16 residues. The CDR3 nucleotides are TGTGCCAGCAGCCCACAGGCCGGGACAGGGGCCTACGAGCAGTACTTC. The encoded protein is CASSPQAGTGAYEQYF.

The V gene is TRBV29-1, the J gene TRBJ2-7; tentatively, D is TRBD2 (7 bases). The CDR3 spans 13 residues. Germline CDR1 reads SQVTM; CDR2 reads ANQGSEA. The V gene lost 7 bases and the J gene lost 1 base, with 14 bases spanning the gap. CDR3 nucleotide sequence: TGCAGCGCCAAGAGGGGGGGTTCCTACGAGCAGTACTTC. This encodes CSAKRGGSYEQYF.

This rearrangement joins TRBV28 to TRBJ2-5; TRBD1 might be the D (8 bases). The germline V and J ends were trimmed by 5 bases and 4 bases, with 17 bases remaining between them. The germline CDR1 and CDR2 sequences are MDHEN and SYDVKM. The CDR3 spans 15 residues. The CDR3 DNA reads as TGTGCCAGCAGTACACCGACAGGGGAGGGAGAGACCCAGTACTTC. Translating gives CASSTPTGEGETQYF.

The sample holds one count of this clone. The chain combines TRBV11-2 with TRBJ2-2, with TRBD2 identical over 12 bases. CDR1 and CDR2 from the germline V gene are SGHAT and FQNNGV. The CDR3 loop spans 15 amino acids. Germline trimming cut 5 bases from V and 6 bases from J; bases unmatched to any gene: 4. CDR3 nucleotides: TGTGCCAGCAGCCCTAGACTAGCGGGGGCCGGGGAGCTGTTTTTT. It yields the protein CASSPRLAGAGELFF.